Presented here are 10 T cell receptor beta chains from one specimen sequenced in a study of blood T cell repertoires in COVID-19. Measured with immunoSEQ multiplex PCR; TCRdb has only the in-frame clones, and not every one. The sample lists 95,000 to 150,000 clones; 82% were seen once. The sample consisted of peripheral blood. These receptors all come from a woman aged 70-85 years with acute or convalescent COVID-19.

The rearrangement links TRBV21-1 to TRBJ1-1; the table's D call, TRBD1, was not checked against the DNA. TRBV21-1 is labeled a pseudogene. The CDR3 contains 17 residues. The CDR3 coding sequence is TGTGCCAGCAGCACGCCGGGACAGGTGATAAAGAACACTGAAGCTTTCTTT. Protein: CASSTPGQVIKNTEAFF.

The chain recombines TRBV11-2 with TRBJ2-1, with 8 nucleotides matching TRBD2. Losses at the gene ends were 5 bases for V and 3 bases for J; bases not matched to a gene: 9. The germline gives CDR1 SGHAT, CDR2 FQNNGV. The CDR3 loop spans 16 amino acids. DNA of the CDR3: TGTGCCAGCAGCCCCCTCCGGGGGGGCCTCTACAATGAGCAGTTCTTC. It is translated as CASSPLRGGLYNEQFF.

By sample share, this clone is medium-sized. The rearrangement uses TRBV5-4 and TRBJ2-1, with TRBD2 matching 12 bases. The germline V gene has CDR1 SGHNT and CDR2 YYREEE (reference sequence). The J segment lost 9 bases and the V segment lost 2 bases, leaving 12 bases of the junction unmatched. The CDR3 runs to 17 residues. The CDR3 spells CASSLTSGGLNGGEQFF. The CDR3 nucleotides are TGTGCCAGCAGCTTAACTAGCGGGGGGTTGAATGGCGGTGAGCAGTTCTTC.

The genes are TRBV10-1 and TRBJ2-3; no reliable D call. The germline V gene encodes CDR1 WNHNN and CDR2 SYGVQD (reference sequence). Trimming took off 4 bases at V and 4 bases at J, with 3 bases between the two ends. CDR3 length: 11 amino acids. The CDR3 nucleotides read TGCGCCAGCAGTGCGGCAGATACGCAGTATTTT. Translation: CASSAADTQYF.

The chain's CDR3 is CASSLARGTSKTQYF. Written as DNA, the CDR3 is TGTGCCAGCAGCTTAGCGAGGGGGACTAGTAAGACCCAGTACTTC. This rearrangement joins TRBV11-3 to TRBJ2-5, with TRBD2 identical over 8 bases. Germline V gives CDR1 SGHNT, CDR2 YENEEA. The CDR3 is 15 amino acids. Unmatched junction bases numbered 7, after V lost 1 base and J lost 6 bases. The full variable domain, with the rest looked up from reference TRBV11-3 and TRBJ2-5, is EAGVVQSPRYKIIEKKQPVAFWCNPISGHNTLYWYLQNLGQGPELLIRYENEEAVDDSQLPKDRFSAERLKGVDSTLKIQPAELGDSAVYLCASSLARGTSKTQYFGPGTRLLVL.

This chain joins TRBV6-5 and TRBJ1-6; 8 bases align to TRBD1. Looked up from germline, CDR1 is MNHEY and CDR2 is SVGAGI. The junction had 11 bases not matched to a gene; V was cut back by 6 bases and J by 10 bases. The length of the CDR3 is 15 residues. CDR3: CASSPPGQGRSPLHF. CDR3 coding DNA: TGTGCCAGCAGCCCGCCCGGACAGGGTCGGTCACCCCTCCACTTT.

This clone was found a few times. The chain joins TRBV2 to TRBJ1-2; D remains unclear. V was cut by 3 bases and J by 1 base, with 3 bases left in between. Germline values: CDR1 SNHLY, CDR2 FYNNEI. This CDR3 spans 12 amino acids. The CDR3, as DNA: TGTGCCAGCAGTGACAATAACTATGGCTACACCTTC. It encodes CASSDNNYGYTF.

This sequence joins TRBV10-3 and TRBJ1-2; no definite D call. Germline CDR1 reads ENHRY; CDR2 reads SYGVKD. Trimming pared 3 bases from V and 4 bases from J, leaving 12 bases between. This CDR3 has 14 amino acids. The CDR3 loop reads CAISEIGGLYGYTF. The CDR3 bases are TGTGCCATCAGTGAAATAGGAGGGCTCTATGGCTACACCTTC.

V is TRBV10-2 and J is TRBJ2-1; 10 nucleotides agree with TRBD1. Germline assignment: CDR1 WSHSY and CDR2 SAAADI. The V segment lost 6 bases and the J segment 3 bases; nucleotides outside the gene matches: 14. This CDR3 contains 18 residues. The CDR3 spells CASRSGTGASPIYNEQFF. In nucleotides, the CDR3 is TGCGCCAGCAGATCCGGGACAGGGGCCTCTCCGATCTACAATGAGCAGTTCTTC.

The V call is TRBV5-6, the J call TRBJ1-1, with TRBD1 identical over 7 bases. The CDR3 covers 14 residues. J gave up 5 bases and V 3 bases, and 7 bases lay outside the gene matches. In germline, CDR1 is SGHDT, CDR2 YYEEEE. The CDR3 here is CASSYTRDRTEAFF. CDR3 nucleotides: TGTGCCAGCAGCTATACCCGGGACAGAACTGAAGCTTTCTTT. The variable domain in full, with the rest retrieved from reference TRBV5-6 and TRBJ1-1, is DAGVTQSPTHLIKTRGQQVTLRCSPKSGHDTVSWYQQALGQGPQFIFQYYEEEERQRGNFPDRFSGHQFPNYSSELNVNALLLGDSALYLCASSYTRDRTEAFFGQGTRLTVV.